These 7 T cell receptor beta chains share one sample of origin, sequenced in a study of shared clonotypes between healthy human individuals. Here immunoSEQ multiplex PCR was the method, and the copy in TCRdb shows in-frame clones only, minus some. The data hold a few hundred thousand clones, with about 74% observed a single time. The specimen was PBMCs. The receptors shown here come from a woman in her thirties or forties in good health. Some clones in this sample may be carry-over from other donors' samples.

This clone was seen a few times. The chain employs TRBV6-1 and TRBJ1-1; D may be TRBD1 (5 bases). The V gene's germline CDR1 is MNHNS and CDR2 SASEGT. This CDR3 has 11 amino acids. Trimming shortened V by 7 bases and J by 6 bases, and 9 bases separated the two germline ends. CDR3 protein: CASNDSPEAFF. In nucleotides, the CDR3 is TGTGCCAGCAATGACAGCCCTGAAGCTTTCTTT.

This chain joins TRBV7-3 and TRBJ2-1; TRBD1 agrees at 8 bases. CDR3 length: 15 residues. Germline assignment: CDR1 SGHTA and CDR2 FQGTGA. Germline trimming cut 3 bases from V and 3 bases from J; bases unmatched to any gene: 4. CDR3 DNA: TGTGCCAGCAGCTTTTCCGGGACAGGCTACAATGAGCAGTTCTTC. It specifies CASSFSGTGYNEQFF. Full variable domain (remainder filled in from reference TRBV7-3 and TRBJ2-1): GAGVSQTPSNKVTEKGKYVELRCDPISGHTALYWYRQSLGQGPEFLIYFQGTGAADDSGLPNDRFFAVRPEGSVSTLKIQRTERGDSAVYLCASSFSGTGYNEQFFGPGTRLTVL.

The chain is built from TRBV27 and TRBJ2-6; a possible D gene is TRBD1 (6 bases). Germline assignment: CDR1 MNHEY and CDR2 SMNVEV (reference sequence). V was shortened by 6 bases and J by 7 bases, with 13 bases between the two germline ends. The CDR3 extends over 14 amino acids. DNA for the CDR3: TGTGCCAGCAGAAATAGGGGGACAGCCAACGTCCTGACTTTC. This encodes CASRNRGTANVLTF.

The table lists this clone with a few counts. The V and J genes are TRBV7-9 and TRBJ2-1; no clear D gene. The germline V and J ends were trimmed by 4 bases and 2 bases, with 12 bases remaining between them. The CDR3 is made up of 15 amino acids. Germline-derived CDR1 and CDR2 are SEHNR and FQNEAQ (reference sequence). The CDR3 sequence: CASSSPSSPYNEQFF. The CDR3 DNA sequence: TGTGCCAGCAGCTCCCCGAGTTCACCCTACAATGAGCAGTTCTTC.

V is TRBV15 and J is TRBJ2-5; D not certain. The CDR3 contains 13 residues. V lost 0 bases to trimming and J lost 1 base, with 3 bases between them. Germline V gene data show CDR1 as LNHNV and CDR2 as YYDKDF (reference sequence). CDR3 in DNA: TGTGCCACCAGCAGAGATGTCCAAGAGACCCAGTACTTC. It yields the protein CATSRDVQETQYF.

The J gene is TRBJ1-5, the V gene TRBV28; 8 nucleotides line up with TRBD1. CDR1 and CDR2 (germline): MDHEN, SYDVKM. The V segment lost 4 bases and the J segment 3 bases; nucleotides outside the gene matches: 5. There are 15 residues in the CDR3. CDR3 DNA sequence: TGTGCCAGCAGTTCCGTGGACAGGGACAATCAGCCCCAGCATTTT. This codes for CASSSVDRDNQPQHF.

The chain carries TRBV5-6 and TRBJ2-5; a possible D gene is TRBD1 (6 bases). This CDR3 region has 14 residues. Germline V gene data show CDR1 as SGHDT and CDR2 as YYEEEE. V lost 2 bases, J lost 5 bases, and 13 bases lay in between. The CDR3 region is CASSLWGPGETQYF. DNA for the CDR3: TGTGCCAGCAGCTTATGGGGGCCGGGGGAGACCCAGTACTTC.